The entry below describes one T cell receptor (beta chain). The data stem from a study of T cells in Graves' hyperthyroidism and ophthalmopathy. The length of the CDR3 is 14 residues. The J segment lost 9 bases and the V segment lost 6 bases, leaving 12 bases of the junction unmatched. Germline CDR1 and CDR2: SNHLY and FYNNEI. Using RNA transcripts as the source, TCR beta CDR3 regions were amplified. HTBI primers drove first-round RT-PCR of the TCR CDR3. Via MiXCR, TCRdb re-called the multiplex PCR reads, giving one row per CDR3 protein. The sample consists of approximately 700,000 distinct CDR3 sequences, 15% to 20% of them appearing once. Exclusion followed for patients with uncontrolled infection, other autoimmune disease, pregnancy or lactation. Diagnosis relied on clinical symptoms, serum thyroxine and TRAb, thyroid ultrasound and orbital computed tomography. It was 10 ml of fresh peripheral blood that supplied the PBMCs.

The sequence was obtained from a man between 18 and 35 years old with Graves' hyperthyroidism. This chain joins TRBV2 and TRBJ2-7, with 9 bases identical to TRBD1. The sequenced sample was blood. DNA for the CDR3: TGTGCCAGCAGACACAGGGGGCCCGGGTTTGGGCAGTACTTC. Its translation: CASRHRGPGFGQYF.